This TCR beta chain derives from a study of T cell responses to AZD1222 COVID-19 vaccine. The study's findings and limits: Samples come after the peak T cell response, not at day 14.

As regards this clone: Its target is unknown.

Profiled with immunoSEQ multiplex PCR; TCRdb holds only in-frame clones, not every one. The sample contains fewer than 150,000 clones, roughly nine tenths of which appear only once. V was cut by 1 base and J by 5 bases, with 10 bases left in between. This CDR3 has 15 residues. The germline CDR1 and CDR2 sequences are KGHDR and SFDVKD. The sequence was collected from an adult who received the AZD1222 COVID-19 vaccine. The sequencing used peripheral blood, collected 28 days after the second AZD1222 dose. The V and J genes are TRBV24-1 and TRBJ2-2, with TRBD1 as a possible D gene (6 bases). DNA for the CDR3: TGTGCCACCAGTGATTTAAGAAGGGGGACCGGGGAGCTGTTTTTT. It specifies CATSDLRRGTGELFF.